This TCR beta chain was profiled in a study of T-cell reconstitution after alpha-beta-depleted transplantation in children. The germline gives CDR1 SEHNR, CDR2 FQNEAQ (reference sequence). CDR3 length equals 14 residues. V lost 1 base and J lost 6, with 9 bases in between. In its sample, this clonotype was seen a few times. Antigen unknown. Unique molecular identifiers were incorporated into the prepared TCRbeta library. MiXCR, run by TCRdb on the PCR reads, gives a single entry per CDR3 protein. The sample has hundreds of thousands of distinct CDR3 sequences; more than 20% are singletons. Study results and limitations: There were reportedly several hundred expanded graft clones from which alpha-beta T cells came about two months after transplant. T-cell counts and diversity at one year following transplant were attributed mainly to newly produced T cells. Where some patients showed high TCRbeta diversity at day 60, it came from recipient T cells and thymic progenitors that had survived.

Sequenced here: PBMCs, mostly from graft donor cells, sampled 360 days after TCRalphabeta/CD19-depleted stem cell transplant. The sequence was obtained from a boy younger than two who had a stem cell transplant for acute myeloid leukemia, so the T cells may come from the graft donor. V gene TRBV7-9 combines with J gene TRBJ1-4; D is unclear. CDR3 protein: CASSLDAAYEKLFF. Here the CDR3 DNA reads TGTGCCAGCAGCTTAGACGCCGCCTATGAAAAACTGTTTTTT.